This T cell receptor (beta chain) comes out of a study of yellow fever vaccine responses in identical twins. Study-level results: Reportedly, twins showed a vaccine T cell response that looked partly convergent and partly personalized.

TCRdb reprocessed the RT-PCR reads with MiXCR, giving one entry per CDR3 protein. The repertoire holds more than 15,000 distinct CDR3 sequences, with approximately 68% as singletons. This clonotype was seen only a few times. The antigen is not known. Sequencing was performed on T cells from blood (PBMCs), unsorted or a sorted subset (not recorded which), taken before or after yellow fever vaccination (not recorded which). The sequence derives from a woman younger than 30 who received the yellow fever vaccine.

DNA of the CDR3: TGTGCCAGCAGCTTAGCCGGGGGAGCTTTCTTT. Translation: CASSLAGGAFF. The rearrangement joins TRBV7-8 to TRBJ1-1; maybe TRBD1 (5 bases). The germline CDR1 and CDR2 sequences are SGHVS and FQNEAQ. V lost 0 bases to trimming and J lost 10 bases, with 6 bases between them. There are 11 residues in the CDR3. Looking up the rest from reference TRBV7-8 and TRBJ1-1 gives the full variable domain: GAGVSQSPRYKVAKRGQDVALRCDPISGHVSLFWYQQALGQGPEFLTYFQNEAQLDKSGLPSDRFFAERPEGSVSTLKIQRTQQEDSAVYLCASSLAGGAFFGQGTRLTVV.